This TCR beta chain was recovered during a study of blood T cell repertoires in COVID-19 (dated by TCRdb to about 2020). About the investigation overall: Samples from collaborators originated in the United States, Italy and Spain and spanned both the acute and convalescent phases of COVID-19. The prospective study material was composed of cDNA or gDNA derived from T cells, B-cell-depleted T cells, or PBMCs. Deeply sampled blood TCRbeta repertoires from subjects exposed to, actively infected with, or recovered from COVID-19 were included in the dataset. A freely available public database, intended as a resource for researchers studying the immune response to SARS-CoV-2, is where the repertoires were released. Samples came from the ongoing ImmuneRACE study (first 160 participants) plus 1,254 subjects from 6 global collaborators. A de-identified subject ID, COVID-19 status, age in years and sex were almost always included in the sample metadata. Where HLA class I and class II types were available, the types were taken from metadata supplied by the sample provider, not from assay-based typing. Broad study findings and their caveats: The amount of clinical and demographic metadata varied by source and participant and was provided uncurated.

A word on this clone: Its binding antigen is unknown. Base qualities were left out, and no much larger clone turns up one base away.

One collaborating source in Seattle enrolled patients while the patients were actively infected and followed the patients over time throughout the course of disease. Each collaborating institution followed its own protocols to collect whole blood in K2EDTA tubes. Collaborator samples were shipped for TCRbeta analysis as frozen whole blood, isolated PBMCs, or DNA extracted from either sample type. TCRbeta CDR3 regions were amplified from genomic DNA by means of the immunoSEQ Assay, a bias-controlled multiplex PCR. For the original study's pipeline: The number of nucleated cells in each sample was estimated by amplification of reference gene primers within the assay. To quantify the absolute abundance of each unique TCRbeta CDR3 rearrangement, sequence reads were collapsed and filtered. For each sample, productive Simpson clonality was calculated as the square root of Simpson's diversity index over productive rearrangements. Here the immuneACCESS table is served through TCRdb, limited to in-frame sequences with V and J called. Missing clones are a known gap in these copies; in checked studies unresolved V genes cover under half, and the rest lacks a known reason. D and trimming come from the DNA, and the V and J calls and clone size come from that table. Recorded for this sample are fewer than 700,000 clones; around nine tenths of them occurred a single time. The ten most abundant clones make up roughly 7.4% of the sample.

This TCR derives from a woman in her 50s with COVID-19, enrolled during active disease. Sequences were obtained from peripheral blood.

DNA sequence: TGTGCCAGCAGCCCTCAGACTAGCGGGGGGTACGAGCAGTACTTC. Its translation reads: CASSPQTSGGYEQYF. In this chain, TRBV3-1 (or the pseudogene TRBV3-2) is recombined with TRBJ2-7; 13 bases in the junction line up with TRBD2. Germline trimming amounts to 4 bases on V and 4 bases on J, with 4 as the count of junction bases outside the gene matches. The CDR3 has 15 amino acids, counting the end cysteine and phenylalanine. Of all the DNA, just the CDR3 is kept, 45 bases in frame from base 1. CDR1 and CDR2, looked up from the germline V gene (reference sequence), are LGHDT and YNNKEL.